This record concerns one TCR beta chain sequence. The sample comes from a study of T cell responses to AZD1222 COVID-19 vaccine. This CDR3 spans 14 amino acids. Germline values: CDR1 SGHRS, CDR2 YFSETQ. V gave up 0 bases and J gave up 4 bases; unmatched junction bases: 3. Assay: immunoSEQ multiplex PCR; the TCRdb copy retains only in-frame clones and omits some. The sample yields about 130,000 clones, under 90% seen once. The clonotype originates from an adult in good health. V is TRBV5-1 and J is TRBJ2-5; 7 nucleotides match TRBD2. The sample here was peripheral blood, taken on day 0 of AZD1222 vaccination. CDR3 bases: TGCGCCAGCAGCTTGGTACCTAGCGGAGAGACCCAGTACTTC. This codes for CASSLVPSGETQYF.